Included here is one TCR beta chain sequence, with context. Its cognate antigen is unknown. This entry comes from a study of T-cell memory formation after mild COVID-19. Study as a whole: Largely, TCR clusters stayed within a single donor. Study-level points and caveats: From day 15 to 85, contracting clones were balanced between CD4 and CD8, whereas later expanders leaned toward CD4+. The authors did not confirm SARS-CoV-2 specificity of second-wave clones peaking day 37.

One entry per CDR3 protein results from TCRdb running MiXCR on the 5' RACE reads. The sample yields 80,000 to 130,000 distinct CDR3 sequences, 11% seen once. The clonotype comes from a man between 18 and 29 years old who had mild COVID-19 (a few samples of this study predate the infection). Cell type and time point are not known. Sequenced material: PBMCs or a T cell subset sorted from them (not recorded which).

CDR3 nucleotide sequence: TGTGCCACCAGCAGGCCCATTTGGACTAGCGGGGGGGCCGAGACCCAGTACTTC. It codes for CATSRPIWTSGGAETQYF. This chain joins TRBV15 and TRBJ2-5; TRBD2 aligns across 15 bases. The V gene's germline CDR1 is LNHNV and CDR2 YYDKDF (reference sequence). The trim removed 3 bases at V and 5 bases at J, leaving 10 bases unmatched. This CDR3 has 18 amino acids.